This T cell receptor beta chain was retrieved from a study of CD8+CD57+ T cells in acquired aplastic anemia. Study-wide context: The mean DNA yield obtained from sorted CD4+ and CD8+ cells came to 3 to 3.5 ug.

Genomic DNA was employed as the template in profiling TCR beta VDJ and CDR3. TCRdb passed the reads through MiXCR, listing each CDR3 protein once. The sample records under 250,000 distinct CDR3 sequences, approximately 45% being singletons. With 6 bases clipped from V and 8 bases from J, the junction kept 11 bases outside the gene matches. CDR3 length: 16 residues. Only patients with CD8+CD57+ cell expansion on flow cytometry were chosen for sequencing. All patients had severe acquired aplastic anemia. This clonotype was seen a few times. Input material: sorted CD4+, CD8+, or CD8+CD57+ T cells (not recorded which) from PBMCs. This receptor was obtained from a human donor with aplastic anemia. The chain carries TRBV12-3 or TRBV12-4 and TRBJ1-4; 11 nucleotides align to TRBD1. The CDR3 coding sequence is TGTGCCAGCAGGCCAACTCGGACAGGGGGCGACGAAAAACTGTTTTTT. Its translation is CASRPTRTGGDEKLFF.